These 20 T cell receptor beta chains share one sample of origin, sequenced in a study of blood T cell repertoires in COVID-19. The table came from immunoSEQ multiplex PCR; TCRdb's copy has only in-frame clones and leaves some out. The profile covers about 95,000 clones, with about 84% appearing a single time and 20% to 30% taken by the ten largest. What was sequenced was peripheral blood. All receptors derive from a man at least 80 years old with active or convalescent COVID-19.

This clone occurred a few times. CDR3 sequence reads: CASSRSRTAGGLQETQYF. In DNA form, the CDR3 reads TGTGCCAGCAGCCGCTCGCGAACAGCGGGGGGGCTCCAAGAGACCCAGTACTTC. This rearrangement joins TRBV9 to TRBJ2-5; 10 bases align to TRBD2. Per the germline V gene, CDR1 is SGDLS and CDR2 is YYNGEE. The CDR3 totals 18 residues. With 4 bases clipped from V and 1 base from J, the junction kept 13 bases outside the gene matches.

This clone occurred once. The V gene is TRBV27, the J gene TRBJ2-2; 8 bases are a match to TRBD2. Per the germline V gene, CDR1 is MNHEY and CDR2 is SMNVEV (reference sequence). The ends lost 6 bases at V and 3 bases at J; junction bases unmatched: 6. This CDR3 spans 15 amino acids. The DNA of the CDR3 is TGTGCCAGCAGGGCTAGCGGGTCCTACACCGGGGAGCTGTTTTTT. It yields the protein CASRASGSYTGELFF.

The chain is built from TRBV11-2 and TRBJ2-5; the D gene is possibly TRBD2 (5 bases). Germline-derived CDR1 and CDR2 are SGHAT and FQNNGV. V lost 0 bases to trimming and J lost 0 bases, with 11 bases between them. The CDR3 runs 16 residues. In nucleotides, the CDR3 is TGTGCCAGCAGCTTAGATTCAGTCGGGAACCAAGAGACCCAGTACTTC. As protein: CASSLDSVGNQETQYF.

The sample holds a few counts of this clone. This chain joins TRBV10-2 and TRBJ1-1; 12 positions match TRBD1. The germline V gene has CDR1 WSHSY and CDR2 SAAADI. This CDR3 region has 18 residues. V shed 1 base and J 7 bases; nucleotides not matched to a gene: 13. As DNA, the CDR3 is TGCGCCAGCAGTGAGTTGGTCGGCGGGACAGGGGGCCTCTATGAAGCTTTCTTT. Amino acids: CASSELVGGTGGLYEAFF.

J is TRBJ2-3 and V is TRBV9; 9 nucleotides agree with TRBD1. This CDR3 has 16 amino acids. The junction had 8 bases not matched to a gene; V was cut back by 4 bases and J by 2 bases. The germline gives CDR1 SGDLS, CDR2 YYNGEE. The CDR3, as DNA: TGTGCCAGCAGCCCATACAGGGGGCGAGTCACAGATACGCAGTATTTT. Its translation: CASSPYRGRVTDTQYF.

The chain is built from TRBV27 and TRBJ2-3; D possibly corresponds to TRBD2 (5 bases). V shed 0 bases and J shed 1 base, with 5 bases lying between them. Per germline, CDR1 MNHEY and CDR2 SMNVEV (reference sequence). The CDR3 length is 14 residues. This CDR3 is CASSLSRGTDTQYF. The DNA of the CDR3 is TGTGCCAGCAGTTTATCGAGGGGCACAGATACGCAGTATTTT.

This CDR3 reads CASSSGVTSYNEQFF. The DNA of the CDR3 is TGTGCCAGCAGCTCGGGGGTAACCTCCTACAATGAGCAGTTCTTC. V usage is TRBV7-6 and J usage is TRBJ2-1, with D possibly TRBD2 on 6 matching bases. This CDR3 region has 15 residues. V was trimmed by 4 bases and J by 0 bases, leaving 10 bases between them. Germline CDR1 SGHVS, CDR2 FNYEAQ.

The genes are TRBV4-1 and TRBJ1-2; the match to TRBD1 covers 9 bases. The CDR3 is 17 residues long. J gave up 5 bases and V 0 bases, and 10 bases lay outside the gene matches. Germline V CDR1 and CDR2: MGHRA, YSYEKL. In DNA, the CDR3 is TGCGCCAGCAGCCAAGATAGCCCGACAGGGGGAGATTATGGCTACACCTTC. Amino acids: CASSQDSPTGGDYGYTF.

The chain couples TRBV7-2 to TRBJ2-1, with TRBD2 matching over 11 bases. Trimming removed 7 bases from V and 4 bases from J; junction bases left unmatched: 12. CDR1 and CDR2 from the germline V gene are SGHTA and FQGNSA. The CDR3 runs 17 residues. In nucleotides, the CDR3 is TGTGCCAGCACCCCGAGGCTAGCGGGGGGAATTTACAATGAGCAGTTCTTC. This gives the protein CASTPRLAGGIYNEQFF.

The V gene is TRBV10-1, the J gene TRBJ1-3, with D tentatively TRBD1 (5 bases). The CDR3 extends over 14 amino acids. Germline V gene data show CDR1 as WNHNN and CDR2 as SYGVQD (reference sequence). The V end was cut by 6 bases, the J end by 0 bases, with 9 bases between. CDR3 coding DNA: TGCGCCAGCAGCCAGGGATTCTCTGGAAACACCATATATTTT. Protein sequence: CASSQGFSGNTIYF.

The chain couples TRBV6-2 or TRBV6-3 to TRBJ1-3, with D unresolved. The CDR3 extends over 13 amino acids. The V gene lost 5 bases and the J gene lost 3 bases, with 8 bases spanning the gap. Germline-derived CDR1 and CDR2 are MNHEY and SVGEGT. The CDR3 protein is CASSAWSGNTIYF. CDR3 sequence (DNA): TGTGCCAGCAGTGCGTGGAGTGGAAACACCATATATTTT.

The V call is TRBV4-1, the J call TRBJ2-7, with TRBD1 identical over 7 bases. The germline CDR1 and CDR2 sequences are MGHRA and YSYEKL. The CDR3 sequence is 15 residues long. The V and J ends lost 3 bases and 0 bases, in that order; junction bases with no gene match: 5. CDR3 protein: CASSHLTGISYEQYF. DNA of the CDR3: TGCGCCAGCAGCCACCTGACAGGGATCTCCTACGAGCAGTACTTC.

The chain links TRBV23-1 to TRBJ1-5, with 8 bases lining up with TRBD1. TRBV23-1 is designated an ORF whose function remains uncertain. There are 15 residues in the CDR3. The ends lost 11 bases at V and 2 bases at J; junction bases unmatched: 11. The CDR3 here is CAYMTGARGNQPQHF. The CDR3 region has the DNA TGCGCCTACATGACAGGGGCGAGGGGCAATCAGCCCCAGCATTTT.

CDR3 sequence (DNA): TGTGCCAGCAGTACGGGACAGGGGAAGTTCTTC. Residues: CASSTGQGKFF. V usage is TRBV6-4 and J usage is TRBJ2-1, with TRBD1 identical over 10 bases. The J segment lost 14 bases and the V segment lost 5 bases, leaving 3 bases of the junction unmatched. The CDR3 contains 11 residues. The V gene's germline CDR1 is MRHNA and CDR2 SNTAGT.

This chain uses TRBV10-3 with TRBJ2-4; D might be TRBD1 (6 bases). V was cut by 3 bases and J by 1 base, with 13 bases left in between. This CDR3 is built from 16 residues. Germline CDR1 and CDR2: ENHRY and SYGVKD. CDR3 loop: CAISEQGQGAKNIQYF. CDR3 sequence (DNA): TGTGCCATCAGTGAACAGGGTCAGGGGGCCAAAAACATTCAGTACTTC.

The CDR3, as DNA: TGTGCCAGCAGCCTTACCTCTAGCTGGGGGGGCCGTAGGACAGATACGCAGTATTTT. It is translated as CASSLTSSWGGRRTDTQYF. The V call is TRBV7-2, the J call TRBJ2-3; tentatively, D is TRBD2 (7 bases). Germline V lookup: CDR1 SGHTA, CDR2 FQGNSA. Trimming removed 5 bases at V and 3 bases at J, with 27 bases between. The CDR3 runs 19 residues.

The chain uses TRBV2 and TRBJ2-7; maybe TRBD1 (6 bases). CDR3 size: 14 residues. Germline CDR1 is SNHLY and CDR2 is FYNNEI. Trimming took 6 bases from V and 7 from J, leaving 19 bases between them. The CDR3 DNA is TGTGCCAGCAGACAGGGACATTGGGAAGGGGAGCAGTACTTC. As protein: CASRQGHWEGEQYF.

The rearrangement joins TRBV27 to TRBJ1-5, with 9 bases matching TRBD1. In germline, CDR1 is MNHEY, CDR2 SMNVEV (reference sequence). The trim removed 5 bases at V and 6 bases at J, leaving 8 bases unmatched. CDR3 length equals 15 residues. In DNA, the CDR3 is TGTGCCAGCAGTAAAGGGACAGGGAATGGTCAGCCCCAGCATTTT. The encoded protein is CASSKGTGNGQPQHF.

The chain combines TRBV18 with TRBJ2-5, with 8 bases identical to TRBD2. From germline, CDR1 is KGHSH and CDR2 LQKENI. The CDR3 is 15 residues long. V gave up 3 bases and J gave up 2 bases; unmatched junction bases: 5. The CDR3 DNA reads as TGTGCCAGCTCACCGGCTAGCGGGTTACAAGAGACCCAGTACTTC. Residues: CASSPASGLQETQYF.

The chain employs TRBV5-4 and TRBJ2-5; TRBD2 aligns across 7 bases. The CDR3 is 15 residues long. CDR1 SGHNT and CDR2 YYREEE come from the germline V gene (reference sequence). Germline trimming cut 0 bases from V and 2 bases from J; bases unmatched to any gene: 4. The CDR3: CASSLAGGGQETQYF. Written as DNA, the CDR3 is TGTGCCAGCAGCTTGGCGGGGGGTGGGCAAGAGACCCAGTACTTC.